One sample yielded the 25 T cell receptor beta chains listed below, sequenced in a study of blood T cells in healthy people across ages. For the second PCR, which ran for 7 to 11 cycles, a sample-barcoded 5' primer and a J-beta primer mix were used. TCRdb ran MiXCR on the 5' RACE reads and lists one entry per CDR3 protein. The table shows 1.4 million or so distinct CDR3 sequences, with less than 45% occurring only once. Sequenced material: blood. The receptor source for this set is a woman younger than 35 in good health.

This chain uses TRBV5-6 with TRBJ1-5; D is unresolved. Deletions cut 4 bases from V and 5 bases from J, with 10 bases between. The germline gives CDR1 SGHDT, CDR2 YYEEEE. CDR3 size: 13 residues. The chain's CDR3 is CASSLGSYQPQHF. The DNA of the CDR3 is TGTGCCAGCAGCCTGGGTTCCTATCAGCCCCAGCATTTT.

About this clonotype: A read error is possible here, since a much larger clone lies one base away. V gene TRBV7-2 combines with J gene TRBJ2-3, with D unclear. The CDR3 loop spans 14 amino acids. Per the germline V gene, CDR1 is SGHTA and CDR2 is FQGNSA. This CDR3 is CANSLDGVTDTQYF. CDR3 sequence (DNA): TGTGCCAACAGCTTAGACGGCGTAACGGATACGCAGTATTTT.

This clonotype was counted between two and nine times. The rearrangement uses TRBV7-6 and TRBJ2-1, with D unclear. The CDR3 contains 16 residues. Per the germline V gene, CDR1 is SGHVS and CDR2 is FNYEAQ. The ends were cut back, 5 bases at V and 0 bases at J, with 14 bases in the middle. The CDR3 bases are TGTGCCAGCAGCCTGGGCCTTCCCCACTCCTACAATGAGCAGTTCTTC. This sequence encodes CASSLGLPHSYNEQFF.

The V call is TRBV11-2, the J call TRBJ1-2; 7 bases match TRBD1. After removal of 2 bases from V and 2 bases from J, the junction contained 5 bases not matched to a gene. The CDR3 sequence is 15 residues long. Per the germline V gene, CDR1 is SGHAT and CDR2 is FQNNGV. CDR3 DNA sequence: TGTGCCAGCAGCTTACAACAGGGGCCCAACTATGGCTACACCTTC. Amino acid sequence: CASSLQQGPNYGYTF.

The V and J genes are TRBV7-2 and TRBJ1-5; D is unclear. The V gene's germline CDR1 is SGHTA and CDR2 FQGNSA. The CDR3 is 16 residues long. V was clipped by 3 bases and J by 4 bases, with 16 bases between them. CDR3 protein: CASSFFPGGRNQPQHF. The CDR3 DNA reads as TGTGCCAGCAGCTTCTTTCCGGGTGGCAGGAATCAGCCCCAGCATTTT.

V usage is TRBV10-3 and J usage is TRBJ2-1; the D gene is possibly TRBD2 (5 bases). V dropped 3 bases and J dropped 9 bases, with 9 bases sitting between them. Germline V gene sequence: CDR1 ENHRY, CDR2 SYGVKD. The CDR3 loop spans 12 amino acids. CDR3 sequence (DNA): TGTGCCATCAGTGACCCCCGGGGTGAGCAGTTCTTC. It codes for CAISDPRGEQFF.

As for this clonotype: Possible read error: a much larger clone is one base away. This chain links TRBV29-1 with TRBJ2-7, with 11 bases lining up with TRBD2. V lost 5 bases to trimming and J lost 7 bases; unmatched junction nucleotides: 7. The germline CDR1 and CDR2 sequences are SQVTM and ANQGSEA. This CDR3 has 13 residues. The CDR3 coding sequence is TGCAGCGTTAGTCTAGCGGGAGGCGATGAGCAGTACTTC. It translates to CSVSLAGGDEQYF.

This clonotype was counted only a few times. CDR3 sequence: CASSPFGTGLNEQFF. The DNA for the CDR3 is TGTGCCAGCAGTCCTTTCGGGACAGGACTCAATGAGCAGTTCTTC. V and J are TRBV27 and TRBJ2-1, with TRBD1 identical over 8 bases. Germline lookup yields CDR1 MNHEY and CDR2 SMNVEV (reference sequence). V shed 5 bases, J shed 6 bases, and the junction held 9 bases outside the gene matches. This CDR3 comprises 15 residues.

The J gene is TRBJ2-1, the V gene TRBV7-2, with a weak D call TRBD2 (6 bases). CDR3 size: 14 residues. Germline values: CDR1 SGHTA, CDR2 FQGNSA. V was trimmed by 5 bases and J by 13 bases, leaving 21 bases between them. The CDR3, as DNA: TGTGCCAGCAGCATAAACCGGGGGAAAGAGACCCAGTTCTTC. It encodes CASSINRGKETQFF.

The rearrangement uses TRBV4-2 and TRBJ2-7; TRBD2 is a possible D gene (5 bases). Trimming removed 1 base at V and 5 bases at J, with 12 bases between. The CDR3 totals 14 residues. Germline loops: CDR1 LGHNA, CDR2 YNFKEQ. Written as DNA, the CDR3 is TGTGCCAGCAGCCAAGTCCACAGCGGTGACGAGCAGTACTTC. This translates into CASSQVHSGDEQYF.

The chain links TRBV9 to TRBJ2-1; D is perhaps TRBD2 (6 bases). V was shortened by 6 bases and J by 2 bases, with 12 bases between the two germline ends. The CDR3 loop spans 14 amino acids. Germline assignment: CDR1 SGDLS and CDR2 YYNGEE. The CDR3 spells CASTPGRTYNEQFF. Written as DNA, the CDR3 is TGTGCCAGCACTCCCGGGAGAACCTACAATGAGCAGTTCTTC.

The genes are TRBV20-1 and TRBJ1-4; 7 bases match TRBD1. Germline CDR1 reads DFQATT; CDR2 reads SNEGSKA (reference sequence). V lost 5 bases to trimming and J lost 5 bases; unmatched junction nucleotides: 11. The CDR3 is 15 residues long. CDR3 region: CSAGRQTGLNEKLFF. The DNA of the CDR3 is TGCAGTGCTGGACGTCAGACAGGGTTGAATGAAAAACTGTTTTTT.

This clonotype showed up just a few times. In nucleotides, the CDR3 is TGTGCCAGCAGTTTAGGGTTTGGTTACGAGCAGTACTTC. It codes for CASSLGFGYEQYF. This chain links TRBV12-3 or TRBV12-4 with TRBJ2-7; D is undetermined. This CDR3 is 13 amino acids long. Trimming took 1 base from V and 4 from J, leaving 8 bases between them.

The V and J genes are TRBV2 and TRBJ2-7; D might be TRBD1 (6 bases). The germline gives CDR1 SNHLY, CDR2 FYNNEI. CDR3 length: 16 amino acids. Trimming left V 4 bases short and J 3 bases short, with 19 bases between. The CDR3 bases are TGTGCCAGCAGTGCTTCTAAGGGCAGGGGTGGCTACGAGCAGTACTTC. Translation gives CASSASKGRGGYEQYF.

The chain carries TRBV6-1 and TRBJ2-3, with a weak D call TRBD1 (6 bases). The CDR3 has 14 amino acids. The V gene's germline CDR1 is MNHNS and CDR2 SASEGT. The germline V and J ends were trimmed by 4 bases and 1 base, with 9 bases remaining between them. The CDR3 loop reads CASSGWGRTDTQYF. The CDR3 nucleotides read TGTGCCAGCAGTGGGTGGGGGCGCACAGATACGCAGTATTTT.

The chain uses TRBV7-3 and TRBJ2-1, with D possibly being TRBD1 (6 bases). Trimming stripped 5 bases from V and 0 bases from J, with 17 bases between. Germline V gene data show CDR1 as SGHTA and CDR2 as FQGTGA. The CDR3 loop spans 17 amino acids. The CDR3 region has the DNA TGTGCCAGCAGCACCCAAGGGGGTAGGGACTCCTACAATGAGCAGTTCTTC. Protein product: CASSTQGGRDSYNEQFF.

V and J are TRBV24-1 and TRBJ2-2; unclear D gene. CDR1 and CDR2 (germline): KGHDR, SFDVKD. CDR3 size: 15 residues. V was pared by 0 bases and J by 1 base, with 5 bases between. Here the CDR3 reads CATSDLTRNTGELFF. The CDR3 DNA follows: TGTGCCACCAGTGATTTGACCAGGAACACCGGGGAGCTGTTTTTT.

This clonotype turned up a few times. The chain uses TRBV4-1 and TRBJ1-1; D is perhaps TRBD1 (5 bases). The CDR3 covers 15 residues. Trimming took off 3 bases at V and 0 bases at J, with 11 bases between the two ends. Germline V lookup: CDR1 MGHRA, CDR2 YSYEKL. CDR3 sequence reads: CASSHTPGMNTEAFF. Here the CDR3 DNA reads TGCGCCAGCAGCCATACCCCAGGGATGAACACTGAAGCTTTCTTT.

V usage is TRBV6-5 and J usage is TRBJ2-1; perhaps TRBD1 as D (5 bases). There are 14 residues in the CDR3. Germline V gene data show CDR1 as MNHEY and CDR2 as SVGAGI. The V gene lost 2 bases and the J gene lost 5 bases, with 10 bases spanning the gap. In DNA form, the CDR3 reads TGTGCCAGCAGTTACGCGCCAGGGCACAATGAGCAGTTCTTC. Protein: CASSYAPGHNEQFF.

Comments on this clonotype: At one of its ends the junction is not consistent with the germline gene, which may arise from a read error. The chain joins TRBV18 to TRBJ2-1; a weak D match, TRBD2 (5 bases). The V gene's germline CDR1 is KGHSH and CDR2 LQKENI. The CDR3 extends over 14 amino acids. The CDR3 spells CASPPRDSYNEQFF. CDR3 DNA: TGTGCCAGCCCACCGAGGGATAGCTACAATGAGCAGTTCTTC.

The chain employs TRBV11-2 and TRBJ2-5; no reliable D call. Trimming shortened V by 0 bases and J by 2 bases, and 22 bases separated the two germline ends. The CDR3 totals 19 residues. Per the germline V gene, CDR1 is SGHAT and CDR2 is FQNNGV. The CDR3 region is CASSLEASVRPRWQETQYF. CDR3 nucleotide sequence: TGTGCCAGCAGCTTAGAGGCCTCGGTGAGACCTCGCTGGCAAGAGACCCAGTACTTC.

The chain combines TRBV5-6 with TRBJ2-6; D gene uncertain. Trimming stripped 1 base from V and 4 bases from J, with 9 bases between. The germline CDR1 and CDR2 sequences are SGHDT and YYEEEE. This CDR3 region has 15 residues. The CDR3 DNA reads as TGTGCCAGCAGCTTGTTTCGGTTGGGGGCCAACGTCCTGACTTTC. Translation: CASSLFRLGANVLTF.

This clonotype was counted between two and nine times. The V call is TRBV20-1, the J call TRBJ2-5; 7 bases are a match to TRBD1. This CDR3 comprises 14 residues. CDR1 is DFQATT, CDR2 SNEGSKA, per germline (reference sequence). Trimming cost V 3 bases and J 3 bases; bases outside gene matches: 7. The DNA of the CDR3 is TGCAGTGCTAGTTTGCGACAGGGCAAAGAGACCCAGTACTTC. Residues: CSASLRQGKETQYF.

The V and J genes are TRBV25-1 and TRBJ2-1; D may correspond to TRBD1 or TRBD2 (7 bases each). Trimming shortened V by 2 bases and J by 3 bases, and 11 bases separated the two germline ends. Germline assignment: CDR1 MGHDK and CDR2 SYGVNS. The CDR3 sequence is 15 residues long. CDR3 amino acids: CASSEIRGGYNEQFF. DNA of the CDR3: TGTGCCAGCAGTGAAATCAGGGGGGGCTACAATGAGCAGTTCTTC. Complete variable domain (other parts from reference TRBV25-1 and TRBJ2-1): EADIYQTPRYLVIGTGKKITLECSQTMGHDKMYWYQQDPGMELHLIHYSYGVNSTEKGDLSSESTVSRIRTEHFPLTLESARPSHTSQYLCASSEIRGGYNEQFFGPGTRLTVL.

This clonotype was recorded many times. The V gene is TRBV3-1, the J gene TRBJ2-7; no definite D call. Deletions cut 0 bases from V and 7 bases from J, with 7 bases between. This CDR3 contains 12 residues. Germline V lookup: CDR1 LGHDT, CDR2 YNNKEL (reference sequence). This CDR3 is CASSQDRTEQYF. In nucleotides, the CDR3 is TGTGCCAGCAGCCAAGATAGAACAGAGCAGTACTTC.